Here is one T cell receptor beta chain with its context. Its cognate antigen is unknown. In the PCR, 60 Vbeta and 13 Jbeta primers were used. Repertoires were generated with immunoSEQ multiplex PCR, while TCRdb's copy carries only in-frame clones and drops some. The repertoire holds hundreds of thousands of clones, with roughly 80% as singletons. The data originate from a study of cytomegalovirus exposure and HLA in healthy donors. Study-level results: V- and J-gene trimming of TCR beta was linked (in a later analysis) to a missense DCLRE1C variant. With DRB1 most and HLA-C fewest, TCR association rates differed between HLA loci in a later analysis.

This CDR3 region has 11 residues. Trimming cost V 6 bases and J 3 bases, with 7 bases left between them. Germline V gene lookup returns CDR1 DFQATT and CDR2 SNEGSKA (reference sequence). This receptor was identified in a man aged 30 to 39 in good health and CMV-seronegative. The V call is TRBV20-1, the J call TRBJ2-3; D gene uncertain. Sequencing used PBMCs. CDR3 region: CSASLTDTQYF. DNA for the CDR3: TGCAGTGCCTCGTTAACAGATACGCAGTATTTT.